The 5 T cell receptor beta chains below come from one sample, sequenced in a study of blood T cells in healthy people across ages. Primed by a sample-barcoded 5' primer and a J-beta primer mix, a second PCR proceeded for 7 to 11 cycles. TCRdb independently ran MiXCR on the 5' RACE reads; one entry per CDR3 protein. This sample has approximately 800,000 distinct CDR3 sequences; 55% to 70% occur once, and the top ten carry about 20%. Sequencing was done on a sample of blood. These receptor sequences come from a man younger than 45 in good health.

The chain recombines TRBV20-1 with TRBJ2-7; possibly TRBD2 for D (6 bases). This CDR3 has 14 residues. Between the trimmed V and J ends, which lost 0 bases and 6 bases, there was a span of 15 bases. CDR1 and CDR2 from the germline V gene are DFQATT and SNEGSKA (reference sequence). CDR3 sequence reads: CSARDRRAPIEQYF. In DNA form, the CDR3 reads TGCAGTGCTAGAGATCGGAGGGCCCCAATCGAGCAGTACTTC.

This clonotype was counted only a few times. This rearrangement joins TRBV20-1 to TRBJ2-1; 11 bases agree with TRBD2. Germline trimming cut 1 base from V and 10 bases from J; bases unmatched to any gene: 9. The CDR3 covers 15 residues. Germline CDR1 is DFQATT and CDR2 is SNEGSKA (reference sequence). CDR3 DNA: TGCAGTGCTAGAGTTCCTAGCGGGGGGACCCCCGAGCAGTTCTTC. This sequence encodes CSARVPSGGTPEQFF.

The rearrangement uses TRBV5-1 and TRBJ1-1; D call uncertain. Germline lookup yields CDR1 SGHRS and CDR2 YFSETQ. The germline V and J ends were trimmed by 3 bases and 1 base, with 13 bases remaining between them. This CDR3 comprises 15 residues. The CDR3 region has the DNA TGCGCCAGCAGCTACGGGCCTGTGACGAACACTGAAGCTTTCTTT. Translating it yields CASSYGPVTNTEAFF.

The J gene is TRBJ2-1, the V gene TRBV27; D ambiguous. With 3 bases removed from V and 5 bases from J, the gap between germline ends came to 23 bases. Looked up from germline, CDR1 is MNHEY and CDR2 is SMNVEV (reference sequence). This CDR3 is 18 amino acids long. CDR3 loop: CASSFLGRVGRRHNEQFF. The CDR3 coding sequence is TGTGCCAGCAGTTTTCTTGGTCGGGTCGGGCGGAGACACAATGAGCAGTTCTTC.

The CDR3, as DNA: TGTGCCAGCAGCTTGGTGGGAGCTAAAGATGAGCAGTACTTC. This codes for CASSLVGAKDEQYF. This chain joins TRBV7-9 and TRBJ2-5; possible D gene TRBD2, 5 bases. The CDR3 length is 14 residues. V dropped 3 bases and J dropped 11 bases, with 19 bases sitting between them. CDR1 and CDR2 from the germline V gene are SEHNR and FQNEAQ (reference sequence).